A selection of T cell receptor beta chains follows, all from one sample in a study of blood T cell repertoires in COVID-19. Generated by immunoSEQ multiplex PCR, the TCRdb table keeps only in-frame clones and is missing some. This table holds more than 150,000 clones, around 84% found once. The sequencing input was peripheral blood. The receptors come from a man aged 40-49 years with active or convalescent COVID-19. The CDR3 runs from the conserved cysteine through the conserved F or W. A D gene is named only where the DNA matches it firmly. Part of the rows lack a size; the others show once, few, many or a class for expanded clones.

CDR3nt: TGTGCCTGGAGTCTAGGGCGGTTAGCGGGGGTGGAGACCCAGTACTTC
CDR3aa: CAWSLGRLAGVETQYF
j_gene: TRBJ2-5
abundance: few
d_gene: TRBD2
v_gene: TRBV30

CDR3nt: TGCAGCGTTGTCGGGCGGAGGGACAGCCTCACTAACTATGGCTACACCTTC
CDR3aa: CSVVGRRDSLTNYGYTF
j_gene: TRBJ1-2
abundance: -
d_gene: TRBD1
v_gene: TRBV29-1

CDR3nt: TGTGCCAGCAGGGGGGCCACCGGGGAGCTGTTTTTT
CDR3aa: CASRGATGELFF
j_gene: TRBJ2-2
abundance: few
d_gene: -
v_gene: TRBV2

CDR3nt: TGTGCCAGCAGCTTAGGGAGTACCGGGTTCACCGGGGAGCTGTTTTTT
CDR3aa: CASSLGSTGFTGELFF
j_gene: TRBJ2-2
abundance: -
d_gene: -
v_gene: TRBV28

CDR3nt: TGTGCCAGCAGCTTAAAACGGGCGAACACCGGGGAGCTGTTTTTT
CDR3aa: CASSLKRANTGELFF
j_gene: TRBJ2-2
abundance: -
d_gene: -
v_gene: TRBV7-3

CDR3nt: TGTGCCAGCAGCATCGAGGTGCGCGGCTACACCTTC
CDR3aa: CASSIEVRGYTF
j_gene: TRBJ1-2
abundance: -
d_gene: -
v_gene: TRBV21-1

CDR3nt: TGTGCCAGCAGCAGGGGTTACGAGCAGTACTTC
CDR3aa: CASSRGYEQYF
j_gene: TRBJ2-7
abundance: -
d_gene: -
v_gene: TRBV11-3

CDR3nt: TGCGCCAGCAGCCAAGACGCCGGGAGAGGCTATAATTCACCCCTCCACTTT
CDR3aa: CASSQDAGRGYNSPLHF
j_gene: TRBJ1-6
abundance: -
d_gene: -
v_gene: TRBV4-1

CDR3nt: TGTGCCAGCAGCTTATCCGAGACGAACACCGGGGAGCTGTTTTTT
CDR3aa: CASSLSETNTGELFF
j_gene: TRBJ2-2
abundance: -
d_gene: -
v_gene: TRBV7-9

CDR3nt: TGTGCCAGCATTCCCTCAACCCGGGGGGGTCGGGGGGATACGCAGTATTTT
CDR3aa: CASIPSTRGGRGDTQYF
j_gene: TRBJ2-3
abundance: -
d_gene: TRBD2
v_gene: TRBV27

CDR3nt: TGTGCCACCAGCAGGGATGACAGGCCCTCCTACAATGAGCAGTTCTTC
CDR3aa: CATSRDDRPSYNEQFF
j_gene: TRBJ2-1
abundance: -
d_gene: -
v_gene: TRBV15

CDR3nt: TGTGCCAGCAGTGAACGGAGGGTACGGGGTAATGAGCAGTTCTTC
CDR3aa: CASSERRVRGNEQFF
j_gene: TRBJ2-1
abundance: -
d_gene: -
v_gene: TRBV6-1

CDR3nt: TGTGCCATTTCTTCCCTGAACACTGAAGCTTTCTTT
CDR3aa: CAISSLNTEAFF
j_gene: TRBJ1-1
abundance: -
d_gene: -
v_gene: TRBV10-3

CDR3nt: TGTGCCAGCAGGTTCGCGGGGGGGCGCACAGATACGCAGTATTTT
CDR3aa: CASRFAGGRTDTQYF
j_gene: TRBJ2-3
abundance: -
d_gene: TRBD2
v_gene: TRBV3-1/TRBV3-2

CDR3nt: TGTGCCAGCAGCCTCATCGACAGATCCTACGAGCAGTACTTC
CDR3aa: CASSLIDRSYEQYF
j_gene: TRBJ2-7
abundance: -
d_gene: -
v_gene: TRBV3-1/TRBV3-2

CDR3nt: TGTGCCAGCAGCTTGATGGGTCGGGCGGAGGGGAACACTGAAGCTTTCTTT
CDR3aa: CASSLMGRAEGNTEAFF
j_gene: TRBJ1-1
abundance: -
d_gene: -
v_gene: TRBV5-6

CDR3nt: TGTGCCAGCAGTTACTCCACTGATCCGGGACTAGCGGACACAGATACGCAGTATTTT
CDR3aa: CASSYSTDPGLADTDTQYF
j_gene: TRBJ2-3
abundance: few
d_gene: TRBD2
v_gene: TRBV6-2/TRBV6-3

CDR3nt: TGCGCCAGCAGCTATCCTAGCGGGCCAGGCTCCTACAATGAGCAGTTCTTC
CDR3aa: CASSYPSGPGSYNEQFF
j_gene: TRBJ2-1
abundance: -
d_gene: TRBD2
v_gene: TRBV5-1

CDR3nt: TGTGCCAGCAGCCAGGGGGGTGAGTTAAACACTGAAGCTTTCTTT
CDR3aa: CASSQGGELNTEAFF
j_gene: TRBJ1-1
abundance: -
d_gene: TRBD1
v_gene: TRBV7-2

CDR3nt: TGTGCCTGGAGTGGGGGACCTCAGGGGAGGGCTGAAGCTTTCTTT
CDR3aa: CAWSGGPQGRAEAFF
j_gene: TRBJ1-1
abundance: -
d_gene: -
v_gene: TRBV30